Sequencing of this T cell receptor beta chain was carried out in a study of blood T cell repertoires in COVID-19. The overall study: Donors in the United States, Italy and Spain gave samples during acute or convalescent COVID-19.

Germline V gene sequence: CDR1 LGHNA, CDR2 YNFKEQ. V shed 3 bases, J shed 5 bases, and the junction held 10 bases outside the gene matches. The CDR3 loop spans 16 amino acids. TCRdb's copy holds only in-frame clones and misses some; the assay was immunoSEQ multiplex PCR. Among 35,000 or so clones listed, roughly 88% were seen once. This receptor was taken from a human donor in a cohort sampled during active COVID-19. The source material was peripheral blood. The rearrangement links TRBV4-2 to TRBJ2-3; TRBD1 matches 8 bases. CDR3 in DNA: TGTGCCAGCAGCCAGCAGGGGGCTTTGCTACGAGATACGCAGTATTTT. This translates into CASSQQGALLRDTQYF.